Shown below are 28 T cell receptor beta chains from a single sample sequenced in a study of blood T cell repertoires in COVID-19. The protocol was immunoSEQ multiplex PCR, while the TCRdb copy is restricted to in-frame clones and leaves out a portion. The sample holds under 350,000 clones, around nine tenths seen once. The sequencing sample was made of peripheral blood. The receptors originated from a man between 70 and 80 years old with acute or convalescent COVID-19.

The rearrangement links TRBV20-1 to TRBJ1-1; D possibly corresponds to TRBD1 (5 bases). This CDR3 region has 14 residues. Per the germline V gene, CDR1 is DFQATT and CDR2 is SNEGSKA (reference sequence). V was cut by 3 bases and J by 5 bases, with 16 bases left in between. CDR3 nucleotide sequence: TGCAGTGCTAGTAGGGACGGAGGGAGGACTGAAGCTTTCTTT. It specifies CSASRDGGRTEAFF.

The V and J genes are TRBV5-1 and TRBJ2-5; 7 bases agree with TRBD2. This CDR3 is built from 15 residues. Germline CDR1 reads SGHRS; CDR2 reads YFSETQ. The junction had 8 bases not matched to a gene; V was cut back by 3 bases and J by 3 bases. The CDR3 spells CASSWSGIGKETQYF. In DNA, the CDR3 is TGCGCCAGCAGCTGGAGCGGGATAGGGAAAGAGACCCAGTACTTC.

The chain recombines TRBV4-2 with TRBJ1-5, with 8 positions matching TRBD1. With 0 bases clipped from V and 4 bases from J, the junction kept 11 bases outside the gene matches. CDR3 length: 18 amino acids. The germline V gene encodes CDR1 LGHNA and CDR2 YNFKEQ. CDR3 amino acids: CASSQERSGQGGNQPQHF. Here the CDR3 DNA reads TGTGCCAGCAGCCAAGAAAGGTCTGGACAGGGTGGGAATCAGCCCCAGCATTTT.

V usage is TRBV7-2 and J usage is TRBJ2-1; TRBD2 agrees at 12 bases. Germline V CDR1 and CDR2: SGHTA, FQGNSA. There are 17 residues in the CDR3. The J segment lost 4 bases and the V segment lost 1 base, leaving 5 bases of the junction unmatched. CDR3 region: CASSLGLAGGRYNEQFF. The CDR3 DNA follows: TGTGCCAGCAGCTTAGGCCTAGCGGGGGGGCGATACAATGAGCAGTTCTTC.

V and J are TRBV11-2 and TRBJ2-7; D is possibly TRBD2 (5 bases). This CDR3 contains 12 residues. The germline V gene has CDR1 SGHAT and CDR2 FQNNGV. The V and J ends lost 1 base and 6 bases respectively, with 7 bases between them. Here the CDR3 reads CASSLVGGEQYF. The CDR3 DNA follows: TGTGCCAGCAGCTTAGTTGGAGGCGAGCAGTACTTC.

The chain employs TRBV19 and TRBJ1-1; D is possibly TRBD1 (6 bases). Germline values: CDR1 LNHDA, CDR2 SQIVND (reference sequence). V lost 7 bases and J lost 4, with 13 bases in between. The CDR3 spans 13 residues. CDR3 bases: TGTGCCAGTACAGGGGCAAGGTTCACTGAAGCTTTCTTT. This codes for CASTGARFTEAFF.

V is TRBV19 and J is TRBJ1-5, with 7 bases identical to TRBD1. Per germline, CDR1 LNHDA and CDR2 SQIVND (reference sequence). The CDR3 sequence is 17 residues long. V lost 4 bases and J lost 0; bases outside the gene matches: 9. DNA for the CDR3: TGTGCCAGTAGTAGGGCCTCGGGACAGAATAGCAATCAGCCCCAGCATTTT. This translates into CASSRASGQNSNQPQHF. The full variable domain, in which reference TRBV19 and TRBJ1-5 provide the parts outside the CDR3, is DGGITQSPKYLFRKEGQNVTLSCEQNLNHDAMYWYRQDPGQGLRLIYYSQIVNDFQKGDIAEGYSVSREKKESFPLTVTSAQKNPTAFYLCASSRASGQNSNQPQHFGDGTRLSIL.

This clone was found once. This chain connects TRBV6-2 or TRBV6-3 to TRBJ2-2; a weak D match, TRBD2 (6 bases). Germline V gene data show CDR1 as MNHEY and CDR2 as SVGEGT. The CDR3 has 17 amino acids. The V end was cut by 4 bases, the J end by 4 bases, with 19 bases between. The CDR3 protein is CASSFLWVAEVTGELFF. In DNA form, the CDR3 reads TGTGCCAGCAGTTTCCTCTGGGTAGCGGAGGTCACCGGGGAGCTGTTTTTT.

The genes are TRBV19 and TRBJ2-5, with a possible D match to TRBD1 (6 bases). V was shortened by 5 bases and J by 7 bases, with 14 bases between the two germline ends. CDR1 is LNHDA and CDR2 is SQIVND in the germline V gene (reference sequence). The CDR3 runs to 13 residues. CDR3 amino acids: CASSSHRDGTQYF. CDR3 nucleotides: TGTGCCAGTAGTTCTCACAGGGACGGGACCCAGTACTTC.

Remarks on this clone: Other DNA sequences within the sample encode an identical CDR3. This chain connects TRBV28 to TRBJ1-1; the D gene is possibly TRBD1 (6 bases). CDR3 length: 15 residues. Germline values: CDR1 MDHEN, CDR2 SYDVKM. V lost 3 bases and J 1 base, leaving 12 bases between the germline ends. As DNA, the CDR3 is TGTGCCAGCAGTTTCCGGGGGGGGCAGAACACTGAAGCTTTCTTT. It yields the protein CASSFRGGQNTEAFF.

This clone came up once. For the CDR3, the DNA is TGTGCCAGCAGTGCTGACGCGGGCTCTGGAAACACCATATATTTT. Protein product: CASSADAGSGNTIYF. The chain uses TRBV2 and TRBJ1-3; no definite D call. Germline-derived CDR1 and CDR2 are SNHLY and FYNNEI. CDR3 length: 15 amino acids. Trimming took off 4 bases at V and 0 bases at J, with 10 bases between the two ends.

This rearrangement joins TRBV6-2 or TRBV6-3 to TRBJ2-2; 7 nucleotides line up with TRBD1. The CDR3 sequence is 19 residues long. V was pared by 6 bases and J by 2 bases, with 18 bases of the junction left unmatched. Germline V gene data show CDR1 as MNHEY and CDR2 as SVGEGT. The CDR3: CASSKTFGTEVTNTGELFF. Written as DNA, the CDR3 is TGTGCCAGCAGCAAAACCTTCGGGACAGAAGTAACTAACACCGGGGAGCTGTTTTTT.

The gene calls are TRBV27 and TRBJ2-7; 7 bases fit TRBD1. Germline V CDR1 and CDR2: MNHEY, SMNVEV (reference sequence). This CDR3 spans 14 amino acids. J gave up 2 bases and V 4 bases, and 5 bases lay outside the gene matches. The CDR3 region is CASSWRQGPYEQYF. The DNA for the CDR3 is TGTGCCAGCAGTTGGAGACAGGGCCCCTACGAGCAGTACTTC.

The chain links TRBV9 to TRBJ2-6; D remains ambiguous. Germline values: CDR1 SGDLS, CDR2 YYNGEE. This CDR3 is built from 17 residues. Deletions cut 6 bases from V and 0 bases from J, with 16 bases between. The CDR3 region has the DNA TGTGCCAGCACCCCAGTAGACACCCGCTCTGGGGCCAACGTCCTGACTTTC. It specifies CASTPVDTRSGANVLTF.

The chain joins TRBV28 to TRBJ1-4, with 8 bases that match TRBD1. The CDR3 has 15 residues. CDR1 and CDR2 from the germline V gene are MDHEN and SYDVKM. The J segment lost 4 bases and the V segment lost 3 bases, leaving 4 bases of the junction unmatched. The CDR3 loop reads CASSLAGQGNEKLFF. In nucleotides, the CDR3 is TGTGCCAGCAGTTTGGCTGGACAGGGTAATGAAAAACTGTTTTTT.

The chain combines TRBV3-1 (or the pseudogene TRBV3-2) with TRBJ2-7; TRBD2 aligns across 15 bases. Trimming cost V 0 bases and J 7 bases; bases outside gene matches: 4. The CDR3 is 16 residues long. Germline assignment: CDR1 LGHDT and CDR2 YNNKEL (reference sequence). CDR3 in DNA: TGTGCCAGCAGCCAAGACATCGGGACTAGCGGGAGGGAGCAGTACTTC. Protein: CASSQDIGTSGREQYF.

The chain combines TRBV28 with TRBJ1-5; unclear D gene. V gave up 9 bases and J gave up 6 bases, with 21 bases separating them. This CDR3 contains 15 residues. CDR1 MDHEN and CDR2 SYDVKM come from the germline V gene. CDR3 sequence reads: CASTYPSASGQPQHF. The CDR3 DNA is TGTGCCAGTACGTACCCCTCGGCTTCGGGTCAGCCCCAGCATTTT.

The count of this clone is one. This chain joins TRBV14 and TRBJ2-7, with 9 positions matching TRBD1. CDR3 length: 17 residues. CDR1 is SGHDN and CDR2 is FVKESK in the germline V gene. The trim removed 3 bases at V and 2 bases at J, leaving 11 bases unmatched. The CDR3 spells CASSHSGTGIRAYEQYF. The CDR3 DNA follows: TGTGCCAGCAGCCATTCCGGGACAGGGATCCGAGCCTACGAGCAGTACTTC.

The CDR3 nucleotides read TGTGCCAGCAGTGCAAGGCGGACTAATGAAAAACTGTTTTTT. Its translation is CASSARRTNEKLFF. This sequence joins TRBV2 and TRBJ1-4; D not certain. The germline V gene encodes CDR1 SNHLY and CDR2 FYNNEI. V lost 4 bases, J lost 2 bases, and 8 bases lay in between. The CDR3 runs 14 residues.

V is TRBV4-1 and J is TRBJ2-3; 9 nucleotides line up with TRBD2. Trimming at V came to 4 bases and at J to 6 bases, leaving 5 bases not matched to a gene. This CDR3 spans 14 amino acids. Looked up from germline, CDR1 is MGHRA and CDR2 is YSYEKL. Here the CDR3 reads CASSLSGGGDTQYF. The CDR3, as DNA: TGCGCCAGCAGCCTTAGCGGGGGTGGGGATACGCAGTATTTT.

V gene TRBV9 combines with J gene TRBJ1-1, with D perhaps matching TRBD1 (5 bases). In germline, CDR1 is SGDLS, CDR2 YYNGEE. V lost 0 bases to trimming and J lost 5 bases, with 14 bases between them. The length of the CDR3 is 15 residues. CDR3 nucleotide sequence: TGTGCCAGCAGCGTAGAATCCGCCAGGGTAACTGAAGCTTTCTTT. Protein: CASSVESARVTEAFF.

This clone showed up just a few times. The rearrangement joins TRBV7-2 to TRBJ2-7; 9 bases align to TRBD1. Germline values: CDR1 SGHTA, CDR2 FQGNSA. This CDR3 spans 16 amino acids. V trimming: 4 bases; J trimming: 2 bases; junction bases outside the gene matches: 9. The CDR3 here is CASSSLPGQGAYEQYF. CDR3 nucleotides: TGTGCCAGCAGCTCACTCCCGGGACAGGGTGCCTACGAGCAGTACTTC.

This clone came up a few times. This chain links TRBV6-6 with TRBJ1-5; maybe TRBD1 (5 bases). The germline V gene encodes CDR1 MNHNY and CDR2 SVGAGI (reference sequence). Trimming took off 6 bases at V and 4 bases at J, with 16 bases between the two ends. The CDR3 consists of 15 residues. The CDR3 loop is CASSTVRGENQPQHF. The CDR3 nucleotides are TGTGCCAGCAGCACCGTCCGGGGGGAGAATCAGCCCCAGCATTTT.

This chain uses TRBV19 with TRBJ1-3; D is uncertain. This CDR3 has 12 amino acids. Trimming left V 6 bases short and J 4 bases short, with 7 bases between. The germline V gene has CDR1 LNHDA and CDR2 SQIVND (reference sequence). The DNA for the CDR3 is TGTGCCAGTAGAGGAGGGGGAAACACCATATATTTT. Protein sequence: CASRGGGNTIYF.

J is TRBJ2-1 and V is TRBV18, with 9 bases fitting TRBD1. Germline CDR1 and CDR2: KGHSH and LQKENI. CDR3 size: 15 residues. Trimming at V came to 3 bases and at J to 7 bases, leaving 7 bases not matched to a gene. The CDR3 is CASSPGTGTPNEQFF. The CDR3 DNA reads as TGTGCCAGCTCACCCGGGACAGGGACCCCGAATGAGCAGTTCTTC.

The J gene is TRBJ2-5, the V gene TRBV5-1; perhaps TRBD1 as D (5 bases). The CDR3 covers 15 residues. With 0 bases removed from V and 9 bases from J, the gap between germline ends came to 18 bases. Looked up from germline, CDR1 is SGHRS and CDR2 is YFSETQ. CDR3 in DNA: TGCGCCAGCAGCTTGGAAGTGCTAGGGGTGCGGCCCCAGTACTTC. Translating gives CASSLEVLGVRPQYF.

Only one count was recorded for this clone. J is TRBJ1-5 and V is TRBV28; D might be TRBD1 (6 bases). Trimming pared 7 bases from V and 6 bases from J, leaving 19 bases between. There are 15 residues in the CDR3. Germline-derived CDR1 and CDR2 are MDHEN and SYDVKM. The CDR3 coding sequence is TGTGCCAGCACCCCGCGGGGGGGCTTGTTTCAGCCCCAGCATTTT. It yields the protein CASTPRGGLFQPQHF.

The chain joins TRBV6-2 or TRBV6-3 to TRBJ1-2; TRBD1 is a possible D gene (6 bases). The CDR3 consists of 13 residues. Germline loops: CDR1 MNHEY, CDR2 SVGEGT. Deletions cut 6 bases from V and 4 bases from J, with 12 bases between. CDR3 bases: TGTGCCAGCAGCCCTGGACAGAGCTATGGCTACACCTTC. As protein: CASSPGQSYGYTF.